This is a list of T cell receptor beta chains from one sample in a study of CD8 T cells in Susac syndrome. TCRdb used MiXCR to reprocess the immunoSEQ multiplex PCR reads, holding one entry per CDR3 protein. This sample carries under 200,000 distinct CDR3 sequences, just under 95% of them seen once, and the ten largest clones take 0.11% to 0.15%. Sequenced sample: CD4+ T cells from PBMCs. Every receptor here comes from a human donor in good health. The CDR3 runs from the conserved cysteine through the conserved F or W. Each record gives: J gene, clone size, V gene, D gene, CDR3 DNA, CDR3 protein. D genes are given only for firm matches. The size field is filled for only some rows; it gives once, few, many or a size class.

J gene: TRBJ2-1
clone size: NA
V gene: TRBV24-1
D gene: TRBD1
CDR3 DNA: TGTGCCACCAGTGAGACCGGGACAGGGGCTTGGGAGCAGTTCTTC
CDR3 protein: CATSETGTGAWEQFF

J gene: TRBJ2-7
clone size: NA
V gene: TRBV27
D gene: TRBD2
CDR3 DNA: TGTGCCAGCAGTTTGGAGCGGGGAAGGAGTTACGAGCAGTACTTC
CDR3 protein: CASSLERGRSYEQYF

J gene: TRBJ2-5
clone size: NA
V gene: TRBV3-1
D gene: TRBD1
CDR3 DNA: TGTGCCAGCAGGCCCAGGGGGTCTCAAGAGACCCAGTACTTC
CDR3 protein: CASRPRGSQETQYF

J gene: TRBJ1-5
clone size: NA
V gene: TRBV15
D gene: NA
CDR3 DNA: TGTGCCACCAGCAGAGACGGCAATCAGCCCCAGCATTTT
CDR3 protein: CATSRDGNQPQHF

J gene: TRBJ1-6
clone size: NA
V gene: TRBV20-1
D gene: TRBD1
CDR3 DNA: TGCAGTGCTCGACATAACAGGGGGAATTCTGATTCACCCCTCCACTTT
CDR3 protein: CSARHNRGNSDSPLHF

J gene: TRBJ1-1
clone size: once
V gene: TRBV5-4
D gene: NA
CDR3 DNA: TGTGCCAGCAGCTTGAGGGACACTGAAGCTTTCTTT
CDR3 protein: CASSLRDTEAFF

J gene: TRBJ1-5
clone size: NA
V gene: TRBV20-1
D gene: NA
CDR3 DNA: TGCAGTGCCTGGGACAGCAATCAGCCCCAGCATTTT
CDR3 protein: CSAWDSNQPQHF

J gene: TRBJ1-5
clone size: NA
V gene: TRBV3-1
D gene: NA
CDR3 DNA: TGTGCCAGCAGCCCGACGACAGAGGGTCAGCCCCAGCATTTT
CDR3 protein: CASSPTTEGQPQHF

J gene: TRBJ2-3
clone size: NA
V gene: TRBV5-1
D gene: TRBD2
CDR3 DNA: TGCGCCAGCAGCTGGGCGACTAGCGGGAACACAGATACGCAGTATTTT
CDR3 protein: CASSWATSGNTDTQYF

J gene: TRBJ1-2
clone size: NA
V gene: TRBV9
D gene: NA
CDR3 DNA: TGTGCCAGCAGCGAAATTTTAGACAATTATGGCTACACCTTC
CDR3 protein: CASSEILDNYGYTF

J gene: TRBJ2-1
clone size: once
V gene: TRBV12-3/TRBV12-4
D gene: TRBD2
CDR3 DNA: TGTGCCAGCACCATTAGCGGGGTCCGGGGCAATGAGCAGTTCTTC
CDR3 protein: CASTISGVRGNEQFF

J gene: TRBJ2-5
clone size: NA
V gene: TRBV7-9
D gene: TRBD1
CDR3 DNA: TGTGCCAGCAGCTTTACAGGGGGTGAGACCCAGTACTTC
CDR3 protein: CASSFTGGETQYF

J gene: TRBJ1-4
clone size: NA
V gene: TRBV6-2/TRBV6-3
D gene: NA
CDR3 DNA: TGTGCCAGCATCTTGGAGCGGTTCTTCTTGGAAAAACTGTTTTTT
CDR3 protein: CASILERFFLEKLFF

J gene: TRBJ2-7
clone size: NA
V gene: TRBV20-1
D gene: NA
CDR3 DNA: TGCAGTGCTAGAGTTCCCGAAGGGGCCTACGAGCAGTACTTC
CDR3 protein: CSARVPEGAYEQYF

J gene: TRBJ2-7
clone size: NA
V gene: TRBV20-1
D gene: NA
CDR3 DNA: TGCAGTGCTAGAGATCTTGGAAGGGGGAGCGAGCAGTACTTC
CDR3 protein: CSARDLGRGSEQYF

J gene: TRBJ1-5
clone size: once
V gene: TRBV12-3/TRBV12-4
D gene: TRBD1
CDR3 DNA: TGTGCCAGCAGCCCGACAGGGGGCCTTCAGCCCCAGCATTTT
CDR3 protein: CASSPTGGLQPQHF

J gene: TRBJ2-5
clone size: NA
V gene: TRBV7-2
D gene: NA
CDR3 DNA: TGTGCCAGCAGCCACCAAGAGACCCAGTACTTC
CDR3 protein: CASSHQETQYF

J gene: TRBJ1-3
clone size: once
V gene: TRBV29-1
D gene: NA
CDR3 DNA: TGCAGCGTTGCGGGATCGAGGGAAGTCCCTGGAAACACCATATATTTT
CDR3 protein: CSVAGSREVPGNTIYF

J gene: TRBJ1-2
clone size: once
V gene: TRBV11-1
D gene: NA
CDR3 DNA: TGTGCCAGCAGCTTAGGTGGCCAGGCCTATGGCTACACCTTC
CDR3 protein: CASSLGGQAYGYTF

J gene: TRBJ2-3
clone size: NA
V gene: TRBV20-1
D gene: NA
CDR3 DNA: TGCAGTGCTATGAGCCCGGGGAGTCTGGATACGCAGTATTTT
CDR3 protein: CSAMSPGSLDTQYF

J gene: TRBJ2-7
clone size: once
V gene: TRBV27
D gene: TRBD1
CDR3 DNA: TGTGCCAGCAGTTTATTTGGACAGGCCCACGAGCAGTACTTC
CDR3 protein: CASSLFGQAHEQYF

J gene: TRBJ1-6
clone size: NA
V gene: TRBV7-9
D gene: NA
CDR3 DNA: TGTGCCAGCAGCCTTGGACCCGCGTCACCCCTCCACTTT
CDR3 protein: CASSLGPASPLHF

J gene: TRBJ1-2
clone size: NA
V gene: TRBV2
D gene: TRBD1
CDR3 DNA: TGTGCCAGCAGTCGACAGGGGGCGTATGGCTACACCTTC
CDR3 protein: CASSRQGAYGYTF

J gene: TRBJ2-7
clone size: NA
V gene: TRBV15
D gene: NA
CDR3 DNA: TGTGCCACCAGCAGAACCGGGGTTTTCTACGAGCAGTACTTC
CDR3 protein: CATSRTGVFYEQYF

J gene: TRBJ2-5
clone size: NA
V gene: TRBV7-2
D gene: NA
CDR3 DNA: TGTGCCAGCAGCACTCGACCGCAAGAGACCCAGTACTTC
CDR3 protein: CASSTRPQETQYF

J gene: TRBJ1-1
clone size: NA
V gene: TRBV4-2
D gene: TRBD1
CDR3 DNA: TGTGCCAGCAGCATGACAGGGCAAGATGAAGCTTTCTTT
CDR3 protein: CASSMTGQDEAFF

J gene: TRBJ2-5
clone size: once
V gene: TRBV6-5
D gene: TRBD2
CDR3 DNA: TGTGCCAGCAGTTACCGGGGACTAGCGGGGGGCCAAGAGACCCAGTACTTC
CDR3 protein: CASSYRGLAGGQETQYF

J gene: TRBJ1-1
clone size: NA
V gene: TRBV30
D gene: NA
CDR3 DNA: TGTGCCTGGGGGGAGAGGAACACTGAAGCTTTCTTT
CDR3 protein: CAWGERNTEAFF

J gene: TRBJ1-2
clone size: once
V gene: TRBV7-2
D gene: NA
CDR3 DNA: TGTGCCAGCAGCCCTGGGGGTACTAGTAACTATGGCTACACCTTC
CDR3 protein: CASSPGGTSNYGYTF

J gene: TRBJ1-6
clone size: NA
V gene: TRBV2
D gene: NA
CDR3 DNA: TGTGCCAGCAGTGCAGGGTGGAATTCACCCCTCCACTTT
CDR3 protein: CASSAGWNSPLHF

J gene: TRBJ2-5
clone size: NA
V gene: TRBV7-2
D gene: NA
CDR3 DNA: TGTGCCAGCAGCTTAGGCTGGGAAGAGACCCAGTACTTC
CDR3 protein: CASSLGWEETQYF

J gene: TRBJ2-1
clone size: once
V gene: TRBV7-8
D gene: NA
CDR3 DNA: TGTGCCAGCAGCCCCTCCCTTGAGCAGTTCTTC
CDR3 protein: CASSPSLEQFF

J gene: TRBJ1-2
clone size: NA
V gene: TRBV4-2
D gene: NA
CDR3 DNA: TGTGCCAGCAGCCAAGACCCAGGGGATCGTGGCTACACCTTC
CDR3 protein: CASSQDPGDRGYTF

J gene: TRBJ2-3
clone size: NA
V gene: TRBV3-1
D gene: TRBD1
CDR3 DNA: TGTGCCAGCAGCCAAGAAGGCGGGACAGGGAACACAGATACGCAGTATTTT
CDR3 protein: CASSQEGGTGNTDTQYF

J gene: TRBJ2-2
clone size: NA
V gene: TRBV6-1
D gene: TRBD1
CDR3 DNA: TGTGCCAGCTGGGACAGGGGGCACGGGGAGCTGTTTTTT
CDR3 protein: CASWDRGHGELFF

J gene: TRBJ2-4
clone size: NA
V gene: TRBV14
D gene: TRBD2
CDR3 DNA: TGTGCCAGCAGCCAAGTAGAAGCGGGGGCGCCGGGGGACATTCAGTACTTC
CDR3 protein: CASSQVEAGAPGDIQYF

J gene: TRBJ1-2
clone size: NA
V gene: TRBV12-3/TRBV12-4
D gene: NA
CDR3 DNA: TGTGCCAGCAGCCCGGACATAAACTATGGCTACACCTTC
CDR3 protein: CASSPDINYGYTF

J gene: TRBJ2-3
clone size: NA
V gene: TRBV20-1
D gene: NA
CDR3 DNA: TGCAGTGCTAGAGCAAGACAGGTTAGGCATACGCAGTATTTT
CDR3 protein: CSARARQVRHTQYF

J gene: TRBJ2-4
clone size: NA
V gene: TRBV29-1
D gene: NA
CDR3 DNA: TGCAGCGTTGAGGTGGCCCGGGGCATTCAGTACTTC
CDR3 protein: CSVEVARGIQYF

J gene: TRBJ1-5
clone size: NA
V gene: TRBV20-1
D gene: NA
CDR3 DNA: TGCAGTGCTAGGAGACAGACCTTTAGCAATCAGCCCCAGCATTTT
CDR3 protein: CSARRQTFSNQPQHF

J gene: TRBJ1-2
clone size: NA
V gene: TRBV20-1
D gene: NA
CDR3 DNA: TGCAGTGCCACGACCCTAATGGATGGCTACACCTTC
CDR3 protein: CSATTLMDGYTF

J gene: TRBJ2-5
clone size: NA
V gene: TRBV20-1
D gene: NA
CDR3 DNA: TGCAGTGCTAGGCCACTACAGTACCAAGAGACCCAGTACTTC
CDR3 protein: CSARPLQYQETQYF

J gene: TRBJ2-7
clone size: NA
V gene: TRBV24-1
D gene: NA
CDR3 DNA: TGTGCCACCTCCGCCTCGGGGGCCGGCTACGAGCAGTACTTC
CDR3 protein: CATSASGAGYEQYF

J gene: TRBJ2-3
clone size: NA
V gene: TRBV7-9
D gene: TRBD2
CDR3 DNA: TGTGCCAGCAGCCCCTTGGGGGGACTAGCGACAGATACGCAGTATTTT
CDR3 protein: CASSPLGGLATDTQYF